Listed here are 19 T cell receptor beta chains from one sample, sequenced in a study of blood T cell repertoires in COVID-19. The repertoire was sequenced with immunoSEQ multiplex PCR; TCRdb's copy has only in-frame clones and lacks some. Of tens of thousands of clones detected, approximately 83% appear once; the ten largest clones hold more than 8.5%. Input material: peripheral blood. The source is a human donor in a cohort sampled during active COVID-19.

The count of this clone is one. The genes are TRBV5-1 and TRBJ2-2; D possibly corresponds to TRBD2 (6 bases). The CDR3 consists of 16 residues. V was pared by 1 base and J by 7 bases, with 17 bases between. Germline V gene sequence: CDR1 SGHRS, CDR2 YFSETQ. The CDR3 nucleotides are TGCGCCAGCAGCTTGCGGGTAGGGAGGTCTAACGGGGAGCTGTTTTTT. Protein product: CASSLRVGRSNGELFF.

This clone was seen a handful of times. The chain joins TRBV11-2 to TRBJ1-2; TRBD1 matches at 9 bases. Trimming cost V 1 base and J 5 bases; bases outside gene matches: 8. Germline loops: CDR1 SGHAT, CDR2 FQNNGV. The CDR3 contains 16 residues. The CDR3 sequence is CASSLVRDRVLYGYTF. The CDR3 DNA sequence: TGTGCCAGCAGCTTAGTCCGGGACAGGGTTTTATATGGCTACACCTTC.

The gene calls are TRBV4-3 and TRBJ2-1; 11 positions match TRBD2. V was pared by 4 bases and J by 9 bases, with 2 bases of the junction left unmatched. Germline V CDR1 and CDR2: LGHNA, YSLEER. This CDR3 is 13 amino acids long. This CDR3 reads CASSLLAGGEQFF. The CDR3 DNA reads TGCGCCAGCAGCCTCCTAGCGGGGGGTGAGCAGTTCTTC.

J is TRBJ1-1 and V is TRBV6-5; TRBD1 matches 7 bases. The V and J ends lost 6 bases and 2 bases, in that order; junction bases with no gene match: 9. The V gene's germline CDR1 is MNHEY and CDR2 SVGAGI. The CDR3 is 15 residues long. The CDR3 here is CASSQNRGGNTEAFF. DNA for the CDR3: TGTGCCAGCAGCCAGAACAGGGGTGGAAACACTGAAGCTTTCTTT.

The CDR3: CASSDHGQGTDTQYF. The CDR3 region has the DNA TGCGCCAGCAGTGATCATGGCCAGGGCACAGATACGCAGTATTTT. This chain connects TRBV10-1 to TRBJ2-3; D not resolved. This CDR3 is 15 amino acids long. Between the trimmed V and J ends, which lost 3 bases and 1 base, there was a span of 11 bases. The germline V gene encodes CDR1 WNHNN and CDR2 SYGVQD (reference sequence).

V usage is TRBV28 and J usage is TRBJ2-1, with 7 bases fitting TRBD2. The junction had 6 bases not matched to a gene; V was cut back by 5 bases and J by 2 bases. The CDR3 runs 15 residues. Germline lookup yields CDR1 MDHEN and CDR2 SYDVKM. CDR3 protein: CASSRGSRAYNEQFF. As DNA, the CDR3 is TGTGCCAGCAGTCGCGGGAGTAGGGCCTACAATGAGCAGTTCTTC.

The chain joins TRBV6-6 to TRBJ2-7; a possible D gene is TRBD1 (6 bases). V was cut by 4 bases and J by 5 bases, with 15 bases left in between. CDR3 length: 14 amino acids. The germline V gene encodes CDR1 MNHNY and CDR2 SVGAGI (reference sequence). CDR3 region: CASSSRPRGDEQYF. The CDR3 DNA follows: TGTGCCAGCAGTTCCCGGCCCAGGGGAGACGAGCAGTACTTC.

This clone was seen more than once but under ten times. This chain connects TRBV20-1 to TRBJ1-5; 8 bases are a match to TRBD1. V shed 3 bases, J shed 0 bases, and the junction held 4 bases outside the gene matches. This CDR3 comprises 15 residues. Germline V gene data show CDR1 as DFQATT and CDR2 as SNEGSKA (reference sequence). Here the CDR3 DNA reads TGCAGTGCTAGTGACAGGGGATATAGCAATCAGCCCCAGCATTTT. This encodes CSASDRGYSNQPQHF.

This clone was counted once. The V gene is TRBV5-1, the J gene TRBJ1-4, with a weak D call TRBD1 (5 bases). This CDR3 contains 14 residues. Germline V CDR1 and CDR2: SGHRS, YFSETQ. With 0 bases removed from V and 8 bases from J, the gap between germline ends came to 11 bases. DNA for the CDR3: TGCGCCAGCAGCTTGGCCAACCGGGGGGAAAAACTGTTTTTT. Translation gives CASSLANRGEKLFF.

This clone was recorded a few times. The rearrangement links TRBV6-5 to TRBJ2-5; tentatively, D is TRBD2 (5 bases). The germline V and J ends were trimmed by 6 bases and 5 bases, with 13 bases remaining between them. The CDR3 loop spans 13 amino acids. CDR1 and CDR2 (germline): MNHEY, SVGAGI. For the CDR3, the DNA is TGTGCCAGCAGCTCAACTAGGGTTGAGACCCAGTACTTC. As protein: CASSSTRVETQYF.

This chain uses TRBV24-1 with TRBJ1-5; D gene ambiguous. V lost 0 bases, J lost 2 bases, and 7 bases lay in between. Germline V gene data show CDR1 as KGHDR and CDR2 as SFDVKD. The CDR3 has 15 residues. CDR3 nucleotide sequence: TGTGCCACCAGTGATTTGAAACGGGGCAATCAGCCCCAGCATTTT. Protein: CATSDLKRGNQPQHF.

The chain carries TRBV5-1 and TRBJ2-1; 8 bases map to TRBD1. The J segment lost 1 base and the V segment lost 0 bases, leaving 6 bases of the junction unmatched. CDR3 length: 17 amino acids. Germline-derived CDR1 and CDR2 are SGHRS and YFSETQ. As DNA, the CDR3 is TGCGCCAGCAGCTTGGTGGCAGGGGGCTTTTCCTACAATGAGCAGTTCTTC. Translated, it gives CASSLVAGGFSYNEQFF.

The chain combines TRBV29-1 with TRBJ2-7, with unresolved D. From germline, CDR1 is SQVTM and CDR2 ANQGSEA. Trimming pared 7 bases from V and 2 bases from J, leaving 9 bases between. This CDR3 is 11 amino acids long. CDR3 sequence: CSGGSPYEQYF. The CDR3 nucleotides are TGCAGCGGAGGTTCTCCCTACGAGCAGTACTTC.

The V gene is TRBV29-1, the J gene TRBJ2-3; D possibly corresponds to TRBD2 (6 bases). V was shortened by 3 bases and J by 5 bases, with 15 bases between the two germline ends. This CDR3 has 14 amino acids. Per the germline V gene, CDR1 is SQVTM and CDR2 is ANQGSEA. The CDR3 nucleotides read TGCAGCGTTGACCGGCGGGATGGCAGAGATACGCAGTATTTT. Protein product: CSVDRRDGRDTQYF.

This chain uses TRBV27 with TRBJ1-6, with D tentatively TRBD1 (5 bases). Germline V lookup: CDR1 MNHEY, CDR2 SMNVEV (reference sequence). With 3 bases removed from V and 5 bases from J, the gap between germline ends came to 11 bases. This CDR3 is 15 amino acids long. This CDR3 reads CASSFGGGNNSPLHF. The CDR3 nucleotides read TGTGCCAGCAGTTTTGGGGGGGGGAATAATTCACCCCTCCACTTT.

CDR3 in DNA: TGTGCCAGCAGCTTAGCGGGGACAAGCAATCAGCCCCAGCATTTT. This codes for CASSLAGTSNQPQHF. The chain joins TRBV7-9 to TRBJ1-5; a possible D gene is TRBD1 (6 bases). CDR3 length equals 15 residues. CDR1 SEHNR and CDR2 FQNEAQ come from the germline V gene (reference sequence). V was trimmed by 0 bases and J by 1 base, leaving 7 bases between them.

The chain combines TRBV7-2 with TRBJ2-7; TRBD2 matches 7 bases. CDR3 length: 14 residues. With V trimmed by 3 bases and J by 6 bases, 8 bases remained unmatched. In germline, CDR1 is SGHTA, CDR2 FQGNSA. CDR3 protein: CASSFQLAATEQYF. As DNA, the CDR3 is TGTGCCAGCAGCTTTCAGCTAGCGGCAACCGAGCAGTACTTC.

The sample holds one count of this clone. The chain carries TRBV7-9 and TRBJ2-2; D unresolved. CDR3 size: 11 residues. Trimming took 10 bases from V and 6 from J, leaving 9 bases between them. The V gene's germline CDR1 is SEHNR and CDR2 FQNEAQ (reference sequence). The CDR3 sequence is CAIFRPGELFF. DNA for the CDR3: TGTGCCATCTTCCGTCCCGGGGAGCTGTTTTTT.

This clone has only a few counts. This chain uses TRBV5-1 with TRBJ1-6, with no clear D. Trimming took 3 bases from V and 3 from J, leaving 7 bases between them. CDR3 length: 14 residues. Germline CDR1 reads SGHRS; CDR2 reads YFSETQ. The CDR3 sequence: CASSYFDYNSPLHF. CDR3 nucleotides: TGCGCCAGCAGCTACTTTGACTATAATTCACCCCTCCACTTT.